The 26 T cell receptor beta chains given below trace back to one sample, sequenced in a study of OX40 agonist ivuxolimab in advanced cancers. Here immunoSEQ multiplex PCR was the method, and the copy in TCRdb shows in-frame clones only, minus some. This table holds about 40,000 clones, around 84% found once. Sequenced material: CD4+ or CD8+ T cells sorted from blood, taken in a trial of the OX40 agonist ivuxolimab. All receptors come from an adult with an advanced solid tumor such as melanoma, head and neck, liver or kidney cancer.

The chain links TRBV7-6 to TRBJ2-7, with D possibly TRBD2 on 6 matching bases. Germline lookup yields CDR1 SGHVS and CDR2 FNYEAQ. V was shortened by 2 bases and J by 4 bases, with 9 bases between the two germline ends. The CDR3 has 13 residues. The CDR3, as DNA: TGTGCCAGCAGCTTAAATGGAGGGTACGAGCAGTACTTC. It translates to CASSLNGGYEQYF.

This rearrangement joins TRBV6-6 to TRBJ1-1; D not resolved. Germline CDR1 MNHNY, CDR2 SVGAGI (reference sequence). This CDR3 has 13 amino acids. Trimming removed 0 bases at V and 10 bases at J, with 12 bases between. CDR3 DNA sequence: TGTGCCAGCAGTTACTCGATAGGGAACGGAGCTTTCTTT. Translation: CASSYSIGNGAFF.

This chain links TRBV5-4 with TRBJ2-5; TRBD1 matches at 7 bases. Germline CDR1 and CDR2: SGHNT and YYREEE (reference sequence). CDR3 length equals 14 residues. V was clipped by 6 bases and J by 3 bases; unmatched bases: 8. CDR3 sequence (DNA): TGTGCCAGCAAGCTTGGGGGACAGAAAGAGACCCAGTACTTC. Translating gives CASKLGGQKETQYF. The complete variable domain, with remaining parts taken from reference TRBV5-4 and TRBJ2-5, reads ETGVTQSPTHLIKTRGQQVTLRCSSQSGHNTVSWYQQALGQGPQFIFQYYREEENGRGNFPPRFSGLQFPNYSSELNVNALELDDSALYLCASKLGGQKETQYFGPGTRLLVL.

This clone was counted a single time. The V and J genes are TRBV19 and TRBJ2-5; a weak D match, TRBD1 (5 bases). The V gene lost 4 bases and the J gene lost 5 bases, with 11 bases spanning the gap. The CDR3 is 13 amino acids. Germline lookup yields CDR1 LNHDA and CDR2 SQIVND (reference sequence). DNA for the CDR3: TGTGCCAGTAGTACACCAGGGCCGGAGACCCAGTACTTC. It is translated as CASSTPGPETQYF.

The chain joins TRBV5-8 to TRBJ2-1; D is unclear. Germline CDR1 reads SGHTS; CDR2 reads YDEGEE. The germline V and J ends were trimmed by 4 bases and 5 bases, with 16 bases remaining between them. The CDR3 is made up of 15 amino acids. DNA of the CDR3: TGTGCCAGCAGCCTATATCGTATAGGTGACAATGAGCAGTTCTTC. Amino acid sequence: CASSLYRIGDNEQFF.

V is TRBV27 and J is TRBJ2-7; maybe TRBD1 (6 bases). Germline V gene lookup returns CDR1 MNHEY and CDR2 SMNVEV (reference sequence). The length of the CDR3 is 13 residues. The V and J ends lost 2 bases and 2 bases respectively, with 7 bases between them. CDR3 residues: CASSLNRAYEQYF. The CDR3 DNA follows: TGTGCCAGCAGTTTAAACAGGGCCTACGAGCAGTACTTC.

This chain uses TRBV10-2 with TRBJ1-1, with 8 bases aligning to TRBD1. Per germline, CDR1 WSHSY and CDR2 SAAADI. There are 14 residues in the CDR3. The V segment lost 7 bases and the J segment 5 bases; nucleotides outside the gene matches: 9. The DNA for the CDR3 is TGCGCCAGCATCGGTGGACAGGGAGGGACTGAAGCTTTCTTT. Residues: CASIGGQGGTEAFF.

The CDR3 is CASSYSGGSSPLHF. The CDR3 DNA reads TGTGCCAGCAGTTACTCGGGCGGGTCTTCACCCCTCCACTTT. The V gene is TRBV6-6, the J gene TRBJ1-6; D is uncertain. CDR1 MNHNY and CDR2 SVGAGI come from the germline V gene (reference sequence). The CDR3 loop spans 14 amino acids. Deletions cut 0 bases from V and 9 bases from J, with 9 bases between.

This chain connects TRBV6-4 to TRBJ2-1; maybe TRBD2 (5 bases). The V gene's germline CDR1 is MRHNA and CDR2 SNTAGT. Between the trimmed V and J ends, which lost 4 bases and 6 bases, there was a span of 10 bases. The length of the CDR3 is 13 residues. CDR3 DNA sequence: TGTGCCAGCAGTGGGTCAGGAGGCAATGAGCAGTTCTTC. It yields the protein CASSGSGGNEQFF.

The J gene is TRBJ2-7, the V gene TRBV5-4, with D hard to call. CDR3 size: 15 residues. V lost 2 bases, J lost 2 bases, and 14 bases lay in between. Per the germline V gene, CDR1 is SGHNT and CDR2 is YYREEE (reference sequence). The CDR3: CASSLLGDFTYEQYV. CDR3 sequence (DNA): TGTGCCAGCAGCTTATTAGGCGACTTCACCTACGAGCAGTACGTC.

This sequence joins TRBV7-9 and TRBJ2-2; no reliable D call. The CDR3 runs 13 residues. Germline-derived CDR1 and CDR2 are SEHNR and FQNEAQ (reference sequence). V lost 6 bases, J lost 1 base, and 6 bases lay in between. CDR3 sequence: CASRRLNTGELFF. The CDR3 DNA sequence: TGTGCCAGCAGACGTTTGAACACCGGGGAGCTGTTTTTT.

The gene calls are TRBV4-2 and TRBJ2-7; no definite D call. Germline values: CDR1 LGHNA, CDR2 YNFKEQ. V lost 0 bases and J lost 1, with 13 bases in between. The CDR3 extends over 16 amino acids. The CDR3, as DNA: TGTGCCAGCAGCCAAGAGGACCCCTTAGGGTCCTACGAGCAGTACTTC. Protein: CASSQEDPLGSYEQYF.

In the case of this clone: This specimen includes other DNA sequences encoding the same CDR3. The chain employs TRBV9 and TRBJ2-5; 9 nucleotides agree with TRBD2. With 0 bases clipped from V and 3 bases from J, the junction kept 0 bases outside the gene matches. The germline V gene encodes CDR1 SGDLS and CDR2 YYNGEE. The CDR3 contains 14 residues. The CDR3 spells CASSVGTSEETQYF. For the CDR3, the DNA is TGTGCCAGCAGCGTAGGGACTAGCGAAGAGACCCAGTACTTC.

This chain connects TRBV5-1 to TRBJ2-5; 8 bases are shared with TRBD1. Germline V gene sequence: CDR1 SGHRS, CDR2 YFSETQ. The CDR3 length is 18 residues. Unmatched junction bases numbered 15, after V lost 2 bases and J lost 3 bases. DNA for the CDR3: TGCGCCAGCAGCTTCGGCAGGGGGCGATTTGATAGCGAAGAGACCCAGTACTTC. It specifies CASSFGRGRFDSEETQYF.

V is TRBV28 and J is TRBJ2-3, with 7 bases lining up with TRBD2. The CDR3 is made up of 15 amino acids. V gave up 5 bases and J gave up 1 base; unmatched junction bases: 6. Germline CDR1 MDHEN, CDR2 SYDVKM. The CDR3 sequence is CASSLRDYRTDTQYF. CDR3 bases: TGTGCCAGCAGTCTCCGGGACTACCGCACAGATACGCAGTATTTT.

The chain couples TRBV27 to TRBJ1-2; D possibly corresponds to TRBD1 (6 bases). The V gene's germline CDR1 is MNHEY and CDR2 SMNVEV (reference sequence). V lost 4 bases and J 7 bases, leaving 22 bases between the germline ends. CDR3 length: 16 amino acids. The CDR3 sequence: CASSSYPTGYVGGYTF. CDR3 coding DNA: TGTGCCAGCAGTTCCTATCCTACAGGGTATGTTGGTGGCTACACCTTC.

A few counts support this clone. The chain uses TRBV28 and TRBJ1-6, with 8 bases that match TRBD1. CDR3 length equals 13 residues. Germline V lookup: CDR1 MDHEN, CDR2 SYDVKM. V lost 7 bases to trimming and J lost 9 bases; unmatched junction nucleotides: 5. The DNA for the CDR3 is TGTGCCAGCACTCAGGACAGGGCTTCACCCCTCCACTTT. It translates to CASTQDRASPLHF.

V is TRBV7-9 and J is TRBJ2-2, with 11 bases fitting TRBD1. Trimming cost V 2 bases and J 4 bases; bases outside gene matches: 3. This CDR3 spans 16 amino acids. The germline V gene encodes CDR1 SEHNR and CDR2 FQNEAQ (reference sequence). CDR3 DNA: TGTGCCAGCAGCTTATTGGGGACAGGGGGCACCGGGGAGCTGTTTTTT. Protein sequence: CASSLLGTGGTGELFF. Combining the CDR3 with reference TRBV7-9 and TRBJ2-2 gives the whole variable domain DTGVSQNPRHKITKRGQNVTFRCDPISEHNRLYWYRQTLGQGPEFLTYFQNEAQLEKSRLLSDRFSAERPKGSFSTLEIQRTEQGDSAMYLCASSLLGTGGTGELFFGEGSRLTVL.

The gene calls are TRBV5-5 and TRBJ2-7; a possible D gene is TRBD2 (6 bases). Germline V CDR1 and CDR2: SGHKS, YYEKEE (reference sequence). Trimming removed 0 bases from V and 3 bases from J, with 7 bases in between. CDR3 length: 13 amino acids. In DNA form, the CDR3 reads TGTGCCAGCAGCTTGGGGGAGGACTACGAGCAGTACGTC. Its translation is CASSLGEDYEQYV.

The chain carries TRBV6-1 and TRBJ2-7; D possibly matches TRBD1 or TRBD2 (7 bases each). Germline values: CDR1 MNHNS, CDR2 SASEGT. Trimming removed 11 bases at V and 2 bases at J, with 13 bases between. The CDR3 extends over 12 amino acids. The CDR3 nucleotides are TGTGCCGGGGGGGACAGCACCTACGAGCAGTACTTC. Amino acids: CAGGDSTYEQYF.

Points on this clone: One base separates it from a far larger clone, so it is likely a read error. The genes are TRBV5-5 and TRBJ1-2; D is uncertain. CDR1 and CDR2 (germline): SGHKS, YYEKEE (reference sequence). The V gene lost 4 bases and the J gene lost 0 bases, with 7 bases spanning the gap. The CDR3 covers 13 residues. CDR3 amino acids: CASSVGTNYGYTF. The CDR3 DNA follows: TGTGCCAGCAGCGTAGGAACTAACTATGGCTACACCTTC.

The gene calls are TRBV5-8 and TRBJ1-3, with D unclear. Germline CDR1 and CDR2: SGHTS and YDEGEE. This CDR3 spans 15 amino acids. V gave up 1 base and J gave up 4 bases, with 12 bases separating them. CDR3 sequence: CASSLWASGGNTIYF. Written as DNA, the CDR3 is TGTGCCAGCAGCTTGTGGGCTTCTGGAGGAAACACCATATATTTT.

The rearrangement links TRBV4-3 to TRBJ1-1; D might be TRBD1 (6 bases). The CDR3 runs to 18 residues. Per the germline V gene, CDR1 is LGHNA and CDR2 is YSLEER. Trimming pared 4 bases from V and 0 bases from J, leaving 21 bases between. DNA of the CDR3: TGCGCCAGCAGCCTACTCGGAGGGGGGATTAAGGTGAACACTGAAGCTTTCTTT. It specifies CASSLLGGGIKVNTEAFF.

The chain has TRBV7-9 and TRBJ1-2; 8 nucleotides align to TRBD1. This CDR3 spans 13 amino acids. Germline V CDR1 and CDR2: SEHNR, FQNEAQ (reference sequence). Trimming removed 5 bases from V and 6 bases from J; junction bases left unmatched: 5. The DNA of the CDR3 is TGTGCCAGCAGCCACCCGACAGGGGATGGCTACACCTTC. It translates to CASSHPTGDGYTF.

V is TRBV2 and J is TRBJ2-1, with TRBD2 matching 15 bases. The J segment lost 7 bases and the V segment lost 6 bases, leaving 7 bases of the junction unmatched. The CDR3 consists of 16 residues. Germline CDR1 SNHLY, CDR2 FYNNEI. The CDR3 here is CASRSGTSGGLNEQFF. In nucleotides, the CDR3 is TGTGCCAGCAGATCCGGGACTAGCGGGGGGTTAAATGAGCAGTTCTTC.

The J gene is TRBJ2-7, the V gene TRBV11-2; TRBD1 matches at 7 bases. J gave up 5 bases and V 4 bases, and 11 bases lay outside the gene matches. The germline gives CDR1 SGHAT, CDR2 FQNNGV. The CDR3 sequence is 15 residues long. The CDR3 is CASSSPEGAPNEQYF. CDR3 DNA sequence: TGTGCCAGCAGCTCACCCGAGGGGGCCCCTAACGAGCAGTACTTC.